The present TCR beta chain was sequenced within a study of T-cell reconstitution after alpha-beta-depleted transplantation in children. Study-level points and caveats: One year after transplant, T-cell counts and diversity came mostly from newly produced T cells. The study traced high day-60 TCRbeta diversity in some patients to surviving recipient T cells and thymic progenitors. About two months after transplant, alpha-beta T cells reportedly came from several hundred expanded graft clones.

This clonotype was recorded many times. Its antigen remains unknown. This sample's TCRbeta library carried unique molecular identifier barcodes. TCRdb fed the PCR reads into MiXCR, producing one record per CDR3 protein. The sample consists of approximately 250,000 distinct CDR3 sequences, roughly 26% of them appearing once. The junction had 14 bases not matched to a gene; V was cut back by 6 bases and J by 5 bases. The germline gives CDR1 DFQATT, CDR2 SNEGSKA (reference sequence). CDR3 length equals 16 residues. This rearrangement joins TRBV20-1 to TRBJ2-3, with TRBD1 identical over 10 bases. Sequences were derived from PBMCs, sampled before TCRalphabeta/CD19-depleted stem cell transplant. This sequence originates from a girl aged 2 to 9 with Fanconi anemia, due to receive a stem cell transplant. CDR3 sequence (DNA): TGCAGTGCCATATTCCGCGGACAGGGGGTGAGAGATACGCAGTATTTT. Its translation: CSAIFRGQGVRDTQYF.